This is a list of T cell receptor beta chains from one sample in a study of blood T cell repertoires in COVID-19. Profiled with immunoSEQ multiplex PCR; TCRdb holds only in-frame clones, not every one. The data hold under 450,000 clones, with roughly 90% observed a single time. Sequencing used PBMCs or T cells enriched from blood (not recorded which). The receptors were gathered from a woman in her thirties who had recovered from COVID-19. Each CDR3 is given with its conserved first and last residue. Fields, in order: CDR3 protein, CDR3 DNA, J gene, clone size, V gene, D gene. D genes are given only for firm matches. A clone size is listed for some rows: how often the clone was seen (once, few, many), or a class if it is expanded.

CASSLQNSGTGGNQPQHF,TGTGCCAGCAGCTTACAAAACTCCGGGACAGGGGGCAATCAGCCCCAGCATTTT,TRBJ1-5,NA,TRBV2,TRBD1
CASSLVGGGLADTQYF,TGTGCCAGCAGCTTGGTTGGTGGGGGCTTGGCAGATACGCAGTATTTT,TRBJ2-3,NA,TRBV5-4,NA
CASSHRDSFYTEAFF,TGTGCCAGCAGCCACCGGGACAGCTTTTACACTGAAGCTTTCTTT,TRBJ1-1,NA,TRBV2,TRBD1
CASSLGRNQPQHF,TGTGCCAGCAGCTTAGGCAGAAATCAGCCCCAGCATTTT,TRBJ1-5,NA,TRBV7-3,NA
CASSQWDTSYNEQFF,TGTGCCAGCAGCCAGTGGGACACCTCCTACAATGAGCAGTTCTTC,TRBJ2-1,NA,TRBV3-1/TRBV3-2,NA
CASSHRGLRDEQYF,TGTGCCAGCAGTCACAGGGGGCTGAGGGACGAGCAGTACTTC,TRBJ2-7,NA,TRBV28,TRBD1
CASSPPTSNYGYTF,TGTGCCAGCTCACCACCGACATCCAACTATGGCTACACCTTC,TRBJ1-2,NA,TRBV18,NA
CASSATSGTTGELFF,TGTGCCAGCAGCGCGACTAGCGGGACAACCGGGGAGCTGTTTTTT,TRBJ2-2,NA,TRBV7-6,TRBD2
CSVGTGRANEQFF,TGCAGCGTTGGAACGGGAAGGGCGAATGAGCAGTTCTTC,TRBJ2-1,NA,TRBV29-1,NA
CASSPGAVSYEQYF,TGTGCCAGCAGTCCAGGGGCCGTCTCCTACGAGCAGTACTTC,TRBJ2-7,NA,TRBV27,NA
CASSHGSSLNEQFF,TGCGCCAGCAGCCACGGTAGTAGCTTGAATGAGCAGTTCTTC,TRBJ2-1,NA,TRBV4-1,NA
CASSLASGPYEQYF,TGTGCTAGCAGCTTAGCTAGCGGGCCCTACGAGCAGTACTTC,TRBJ2-7,NA,TRBV7-7,TRBD2
CASSSLRKLFF,TGTGCCAGCAGTTCCCTCAGAAAACTGTTTTTT,TRBJ1-4,NA,TRBV12-3/TRBV12-4,NA
CASSQTGSWGYTF,TGTGCCAGCAGCCAAACAGGGTCTTGGGGCTACACCTTC,TRBJ1-2,NA,TRBV27,NA
CAISEQGATYEQYF,TGTGCCATCAGTGAGCAGGGGGCAACCTACGAGCAGTACTTC,TRBJ2-7,NA,TRBV10-3,TRBD1
CASSFLPGSSTDTQYF,TGCGCCAGCAGCTTCCTTCCGGGATCTAGCACAGATACGCAGTATTTT,TRBJ2-3,NA,TRBV5-1,NA
CASSTPRENTEAFF,TGTGCCAGCAGTACGCCCCGGGAAAACACTGAAGCTTTCTTT,TRBJ1-1,NA,TRBV28,NA
CASSSRELMNTEAFF,TGTGCCAGCAGCTCCCGGGAGCTCATGAACACTGAAGCTTTCTTT,TRBJ1-1,NA,TRBV3-1/TRBV3-2,NA
CASSSDRLEETQYF,TGCGCCAGCAGTTCGGACAGACTCGAAGAGACCCAGTACTTC,TRBJ2-5,NA,TRBV5-1,NA
CASSPRQGASYEQYF,TGTGCCAGCAGCCCCCGGCAGGGGGCGTCCTACGAGCAGTACTTC,TRBJ2-7,NA,TRBV7-2,TRBD1
CASSLLAGGGTKNIQYF,TGTGCCAGCAGCCTTTTAGCGGGGGGCGGGACCAAAAACATTCAGTACTTC,TRBJ2-4,NA,TRBV3-1/TRBV3-2,TRBD2
CARSLGGGSSYEQYF,TGTGCCAGAAGCTTGGGCGGGGGCTCCTCCTACGAGCAGTACTTC,TRBJ2-7,once,TRBV5-3,NA
CSVEDRFTYNEQFF,TGCAGCGTTGAAGATCGTTTTACCTACAATGAGCAGTTCTTC,TRBJ2-1,few,TRBV29-1,NA
CASRPRLYLEGLMNQPQHF,TGTGCCAGTAGGCCCCGATTATACCTGGAGGGATTGATGAATCAGCCCCAGCATTTT,TRBJ1-5,NA,TRBV19,NA
CASSKGTSGVYEQYF,TGTGCCAGCAGCAAGGGAACTAGCGGAGTCTACGAGCAGTACTTC,TRBJ2-7,NA,TRBV28,TRBD2
CASSLTWSGQADYGYTF,TGTGCCTCTAGCCTGACTTGGTCGGGACAGGCGGACTATGGCTACACCTTC,TRBJ1-2,NA,TRBV19,TRBD1
CASSYYGGLETQYF,TGTGCCAGCAGCTACTACGGGGGGCTGGAGACCCAGTACTTC,TRBJ2-5,NA,TRBV7-2,NA
CASSLDTGLYNEQFF,TGTGCCAGCAGCTTAGATACAGGGCTCTACAATGAGCAGTTCTTC,TRBJ2-1,NA,TRBV7-2,NA
CANSELAGGGETQYF,TGTGCCAACTCTGAACTAGCGGGGGGCGGGGAGACCCAGTACTTC,TRBJ2-5,NA,TRBV2,TRBD2
CASSLTAGESHEQYF,TGTGCCAGCAGTTTAACAGCGGGAGAATCTCACGAGCAGTACTTC,TRBJ2-7,few,TRBV27,TRBD2
CASSLQGQGVYEQYF,TGTGCCAGCAGCCTCCAGGGACAGGGGGTATACGAGCAGTACTTC,TRBJ2-7,NA,TRBV11-1,TRBD1
CASSPSTGGNEKLFF,TGTGCCAGCAGTCCATCGACAGGGGGCAACGAAAAACTGTTTTTT,TRBJ1-4,NA,TRBV28,TRBD1
CASSHTVGELFF,TGTGCCAGCAGCCACACGGTGGGGGAGCTGTTTTTT,TRBJ2-2,NA,TRBV3-1/TRBV3-2,NA
CASSLVTGQSPRGVEQFF,TGTGCCAGCAGCTTAGTAACAGGGCAAAGTCCCCGTGGAGTTGAGCAGTTCTTC,TRBJ2-1,NA,TRBV7-2,NA
CASSLAGTTGGYGYTF,TGTGCCAGCAGCCTGGCCGGGACCACCGGGGGCTATGGCTACACCTTC,TRBJ1-2,NA,TRBV2,NA
CASSDRAGGRQETQYF,TGTGCCAGCAGTGACCGAGCGGGGGGCCGCCAAGAGACCCAGTACTTC,TRBJ2-5,few,TRBV6-1,TRBD2
CASSFTPGLAGGTPDTQYF,TGTGCCAGCAGCTTCACACCGGGACTAGCGGGAGGGACCCCGGATACGCAGTATTTT,TRBJ2-3,NA,TRBV7-6,TRBD2
CAWSVQVEQYF,TGTGCCTGGAGTGTACAAGTCGAGCAGTACTTC,TRBJ2-7,NA,TRBV30,NA
CASSQIQGINTEAFF,TGTGCCAGCAGCCAGATACAGGGGATAAACACTGAAGCTTTCTTT,TRBJ1-1,NA,TRBV3-1/TRBV3-2,TRBD1
CASRKREDPYNEQFF,TGCGCCAGCAGGAAGCGGGAGGACCCATACAATGAGCAGTTCTTC,TRBJ2-1,NA,TRBV5-1,TRBD2
CASRHSGFRPPTDTQYF,TGTGCCAGCAGACACAGCGGATTTAGGCCCCCCACAGATACGCAGTATTTT,TRBJ2-3,NA,TRBV28,NA
CASSPRRGRDFIGNTIYF,TGTGCCAGCAGCCCGAGAAGGGGCAGGGACTTTATCGGGAACACCATATATTTT,TRBJ1-3,NA,TRBV16,NA
CASKTGQGHYYGYTF,TGTGCCAGCAAGACGGGACAGGGGCATTACTATGGCTACACCTTC,TRBJ1-2,NA,TRBV27,TRBD1
CASSPDREVIVPIYNEQFF,TGTGCCAGCAGCCCCGACCGGGAGGTTATAGTCCCCATTTACAATGAGCAGTTCTTC,TRBJ2-1,NA,TRBV14,TRBD2